This T cell receptor (beta chain) was obtained from a study of radiation and T cells in renal cell carcinoma. Per germline, CDR1 SEHNR and CDR2 FQNEAQ (reference sequence). CDR3 length: 15 residues. V trimming: 1 base; J trimming: 2 bases; junction bases outside the gene matches: 2. Regarding time point: blood 4 weeks post-SBRT, at nephrectomy. Treatment meaning: 15 Gy SBRT to primary tumor, nephrectomy 4 weeks later. Nephrectomy followed 15 Gy stereotactic body radiation by 4 weeks. Radiation-treated patients gave blood at baseline, week 2 and week 4. Here immunoSEQ multiplex PCR was the method, and the copy in TCRdb shows in-frame clones only, minus some. The data show approximately 150,000 clones, with approximately 86% seen just once and 17% held by the top ten.

The specimen comprised blood, sampled from a patient whose treatment included radiotherapy and nephrectomy. This chain uses TRBV7-9 with TRBJ2-3; TRBD2 matches at 8 bases. This clonotype originated in a woman between 50 and 59 years old with renal cell carcinoma. The CDR3 coding sequence is TGTGCCAGCAGCTTAGACGGGGGGGACACAGATACGCAGTATTTT. Translated, it gives CASSLDGGDTDTQYF.